This TCR beta chain was sequenced for a study of cytomegalovirus exposure and HLA in healthy donors. The PCR employed 60 Vbeta primers together with 13 Jbeta primers. Some clones are missing from TCRdb's copy, which holds only in-frame ones; the method was immunoSEQ multiplex PCR. The sample shows about 98,000 clones, about four fifths of them seen only once. J lost 4 bases, V lost 5 bases, and 10 bases had no gene match. There are 15 residues in the CDR3. The V gene's germline CDR1 is LNHNV and CDR2 YYDKDF (reference sequence). The sequenced material came from PBMCs. This clonotype was sampled from a man between 18 and 35 years old in good health and CMV-seropositive. The V and J genes are TRBV15 and TRBJ1-1; TRBD1 aligns across 7 bases. CDR3 nucleotide sequence: TGTGCCACCAGCCGGCCGACAGGGCGGACCACTGAAGCTTTCTTT. It specifies CATSRPTGRTTEAFF.